This T cell receptor beta chain derives from a study of beta chain features in type 1 diabetes. General study findings and limits: Type 1 diabetes patients had TCRB CDR3s that were shorter (moderately but significantly so) in all four CD4+ subsets.

Comments on this clone: Its antigen is not identified.

Germline V gene sequence: CDR1 PRHDT, CDR2 FYEKMQ (reference sequence). V lost 2 bases and J lost 6; bases outside the gene matches: 7. CDR3 length equals 15 residues. Per donor, one heparinised blood draw averaged about 116 mL. Sorting based on CD45RO/CCR7/CD25/CD127/CD95/CD27 separated CD4+ naive, central memory, regulatory and stem cell-like memory cells. The authors reverse transcribed all of the isolated RNA, so sequencing captured expressed TCRB transcripts. Some clones are missing from TCRdb's copy, which holds only in-frame ones; the method was immunoSEQ multiplex PCR. The table has a few hundred thousand clones, 14% seen once; the top ten hold under 0.02%.

The J gene is TRBJ2-3, the V gene TRBV13; 8 positions match TRBD1. The sequencing sample was made of naive CD4+ T cells from blood. This TCR was sampled from a man younger than 40 with type 1 diabetes. DNA of the CDR3: TGTGCCAGCAGCTTAAAGTCAGGGGGCTGGGATACGCAGTATTTT. Residues: CASSLKSGGWDTQYF.